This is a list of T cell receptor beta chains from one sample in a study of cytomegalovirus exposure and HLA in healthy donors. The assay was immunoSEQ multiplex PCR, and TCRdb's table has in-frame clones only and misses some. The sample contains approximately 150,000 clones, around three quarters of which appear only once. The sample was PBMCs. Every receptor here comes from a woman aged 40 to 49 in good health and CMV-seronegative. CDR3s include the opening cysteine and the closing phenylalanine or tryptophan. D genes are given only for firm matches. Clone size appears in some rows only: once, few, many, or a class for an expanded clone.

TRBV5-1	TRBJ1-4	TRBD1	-	CAGSPGGQTNEKLFF	TGCGCCGGCAGCCCAGGGGGGCAAACTAATGAAAAACTGTTTTTT
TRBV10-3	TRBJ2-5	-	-	CAISGPGKGVETQYF	TGTGCCATCAGCGGTCCGGGAAAGGGTGTAGAGACCCAGTACTTC
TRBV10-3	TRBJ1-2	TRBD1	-	CATQTGDNYGYTF	TGTGCCACCCAGACAGGGGATAACTATGGCTACACCTTC
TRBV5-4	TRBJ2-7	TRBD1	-	CASSLGLGQGAYEQHF	TGTGCCAGCAGCTTGGGGCTAGGACAGGGGGCCTACGAGCAGCACTTC
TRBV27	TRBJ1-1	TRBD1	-	CASSPRTGVRTEAFF	TGTGCCAGCAGTCCCCGTACAGGGGTAAGGACTGAAGCTTTCTTT
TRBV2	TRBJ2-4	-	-	CASRATTSFSKNIQYF	TGTGCCAGCAGAGCCACTACCTCCTTTTCCAAAAACATTCAGTACTTC
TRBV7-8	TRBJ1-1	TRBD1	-	CASSGRGKGQGTFMNTEAFF	TGTGCCAGCAGCGGCCGGGGGAAGGGACAGGGGACCTTCATGAACACTGAAGCTTTCTTT
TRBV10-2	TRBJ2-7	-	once	CASSDSEQYF	TGCGCCAGCAGTGACAGCGAGCAGTACTTC
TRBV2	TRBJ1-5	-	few	CASSESTGSQPQHF	TGTGCCAGCAGTGAGTCGACGGGAAGTCAGCCCCAGCATTTT
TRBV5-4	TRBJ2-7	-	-	CAIPRDLSSYEQYF	TGTGCCATCCCCCGGGACTTGAGCTCCTACGAGCAGTACTTC
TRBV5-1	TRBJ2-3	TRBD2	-	CASSLEVAGADTQYF	TGCGCCAGCAGCTTGGAGGTAGCGGGGGCAGATACGCAGTATTTT
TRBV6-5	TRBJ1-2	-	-	CASSATTVYGYTF	TGTGCCAGCAGTGCGACAACTGTCTATGGCTACACCTTC
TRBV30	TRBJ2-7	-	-	CAWEAGYSYEQYF	TGTGCCTGGGAGGCGGGCTACTCCTACGAGCAGTACTTC
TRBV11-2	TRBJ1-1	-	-	CASSSIRGNTEAFF	TGTGCCAGCAGCTCGATCCGGGGGAACACTGAAGCTTTCTTT
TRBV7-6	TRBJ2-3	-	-	CASSFYTDTQYF	TGTGCCAGCAGCTTTTACACAGATACGCAGTATTTT
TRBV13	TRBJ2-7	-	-	CASSLEGVQSYEQYF	TGTGCCAGCAGCTTGGAAGGGGTACAGTCCTACGAGCAGTACTTC
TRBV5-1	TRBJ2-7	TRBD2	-	CASSLGLAVVYEQYF	TGCGCCAGCAGCTTGGGGCTAGCGGTAGTCTACGAGCAGTACTTC
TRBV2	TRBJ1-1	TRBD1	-	CASKAVETGPNTEAFF	TGTGCCAGCAAAGCGGTCGAGACAGGGCCGAACACTGAAGCTTTCTTT
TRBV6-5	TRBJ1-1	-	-	CASSYSQGNTEAFF	TGTGCCAGCAGTTACTCGCAGGGAAACACTGAAGCTTTCTTT
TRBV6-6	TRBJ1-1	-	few	CASSPVMGHTNTEAFF	TGTGCCAGCAGTCCCGTAATGGGACACACGAACACTGAAGCTTTCTTT
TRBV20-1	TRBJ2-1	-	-	CSPLRRNEQFF	TGCAGTCCTTTAAGGAGGAATGAGCAGTTCTTC
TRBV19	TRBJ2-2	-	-	CASSAQGTGELFF	TGTGCCAGTAGTGCCCAGGGCACCGGGGAGCTGTTTTTT
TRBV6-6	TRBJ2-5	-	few	CASSYDRSGETQYF	TGTGCCAGCAGTTACGACAGGTCCGGAGAGACCCAGTACTTC
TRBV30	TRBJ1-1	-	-	CAWSPQGHTEAFF	TGTGCCTGGAGTCCTCAGGGGCACACTGAAGCTTTCTTT
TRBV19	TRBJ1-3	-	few	CASSPPAGDYSGNTIYF	TGTGCCAGTAGTCCCCCGGCCGGAGACTACTCTGGAAACACCATATATTTT
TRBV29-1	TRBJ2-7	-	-	CSVGALDSYEQYF	TGCAGCGTTGGGGCCCTGGACAGCTACGAGCAGTACTTC
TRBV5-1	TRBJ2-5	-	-	CASGTSGTLTAETQYF	TGCGCCAGTGGAACTTCCGGGACATTGACGGCGGAGACCCAGTACTTC
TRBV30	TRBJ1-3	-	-	CAWSGSTIYF	TGTGCCTGGAGTGGGAGCACCATATATTTT
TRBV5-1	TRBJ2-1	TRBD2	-	CASSLTGTSGPGEQFF	TGCGCCAGCAGCTTGACCGGGACTAGCGGCCCCGGTGAGCAGTTCTTC
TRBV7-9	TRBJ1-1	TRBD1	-	CASSLVQSTGSGFGTEAFF	TGTGCCAGCAGCTTAGTCCAATCGACAGGGTCCGGCTTCGGCACTGAAGCTTTCTTT
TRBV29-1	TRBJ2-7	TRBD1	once	CSVEEGFGGQPYEQYF	TGCAGCGTTGAAGAGGGGTTTGGGGGACAGCCCTACGAGCAGTACTTC
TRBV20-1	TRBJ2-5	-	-	CSASQETQYF	TGCAGTGCCTCCCAAGAGACCCAGTACTTC
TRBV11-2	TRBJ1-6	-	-	CASSLRTGNSPLHF	TGTGCCAGCAGCTTGAGGACGGGGAATTCACCCCTCCACTTT
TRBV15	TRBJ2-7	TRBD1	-	CATSPTGGLAYEQYF	TGTGCCACCAGCCCCACAGGGGGTTTAGCCTACGAGCAGTACTTC
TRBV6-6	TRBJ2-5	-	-	CASNSRVKGETQYF	TGTGCCAGCAATTCCAGGGTGAAAGGAGAGACCCAGTACTTC
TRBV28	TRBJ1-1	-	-	CASSLSGGSTNTEAFF	TGTGCCAGCAGTTTAAGTGGGGGGAGTACTAACACTGAAGCTTTCTTT
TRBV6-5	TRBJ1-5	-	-	CASSETSSNQPQHF	TGTGCCAGCAGTGAGACTTCTAGCAATCAGCCCCAGCATTTT
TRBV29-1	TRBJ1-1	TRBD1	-	CSVVGQGAMNTEAFF	TGCAGCGTCGTGGGACAGGGGGCCATGAACACTGAAGCTTTCTTT